Following are 24 T cell receptor beta chains from one sample sequenced in a study of vaccination effects on CD4 cells after COVID-19 (dated by TCRdb to the early 2020s). What these receptors recognize is not known. In the ViraFEST assay, PBMC were stimulated with viral peptide pools, and antigen-specific CD4+ T cell clonotypes were then identified by expansion using TCR sequencing. After less than 13 days of culture, CD4+ T cells were isolated with the EasySep CD4+ T cell isolation kit. Each participant received two doses of an mRNA SARS-CoV-2 vaccine, either BNT162b2 or mRNA-1273. Preparation of the library involved the immunoSEQ multiplex PCR assay. What TCRdb holds here is the immuneACCESS table cut down to in-frame rearrangements. Part of the clones is not present; checked against another copy, under half of the missing clones reflect an unresolved V gene, and the others are unexplained. The sample table contains more than 35,000 clones; only one count was recorded for roughly 79% of them. The ten largest clones capture roughly 2% of the sample.

The input for sequencing was CD4+ T cells from PBMCs cultured with HCoV-NL63 spike peptides, taken after COVID-19 vaccination. The sample's cell subset or site label, decoded: HCoV-NL63 spike overlapping peptide pool stimulation. The receptors derive from a human donor who received a COVID-19 vaccine. Some clones in this sample may be carry-over from other donors' samples.

The chain carries TRBV2 and TRBJ2-2; D might be TRBD2 (5 bases). Trimming cost V 6 bases and J 6 bases, with 14 bases left between them. There are 14 residues in the CDR3. CDR1 and CDR2 (germline): SNHLY, FYNNEI. The CDR3 here is CASRRLGSAGELFF. The CDR3 DNA sequence: TGTGCCAGCAGGAGACTGGGGAGCGCCGGGGAGCTGTTTTTT. Variable domain in full (rest from reference TRBV2 and TRBJ2-2): EPEVTQTPSHQVTQMGQEVILRCVPISNHLYFYWYRQILGQKVEFLVSFYNNEISEKSEIFDDQFSVERPDGSNFTLKIRSTKLEDSAMYFCASRRLGSAGELFFGEGSRLTVL.

The chain links TRBV3-1 (or the pseudogene TRBV3-2) to TRBJ2-2; 8 bases are a match to TRBD1. The CDR3 is 15 amino acids. Trimming removed 7 bases from V and 0 bases from J; junction bases left unmatched: 4. Per germline, CDR1 LGHDT and CDR2 YNNKEL (reference sequence). The CDR3 nucleotides read TGTGCCAGCACACGGACAGGGACGAACACCGGGGAGCTGTTTTTT. Residues: CASTRTGTNTGELFF.

This clone showed up just once. This sequence joins TRBV7-2 and TRBJ1-2, with a possible D match to TRBD1 (6 bases). The CDR3 totals 15 residues. V was clipped by 5 bases and J by 0 bases, with 13 bases between them. The germline V gene encodes CDR1 SGHTA and CDR2 FQGNSA. The chain's CDR3 is CASSGGTIANYGYTF. CDR3 in DNA: TGTGCCAGCAGCGGGGGCACAATAGCTAACTATGGCTACACCTTC.

CDR3 bases: TGTGCCAGCACCTATAACACTGAAGCTTTCTTT. Protein product: CASTYNTEAFF. J is TRBJ1-1 and V is TRBV5-6, with D unclear. Germline-derived CDR1 and CDR2 are SGHDT and YYEEEE. V was cut by 6 bases and J by 2 bases, with 5 bases left in between. This CDR3 has 11 amino acids.

V is TRBV5-1 and J is TRBJ2-2, with D possibly matching TRBD2 (6 bases). Germline assignment: CDR1 SGHRS and CDR2 YFSETQ. The CDR3 is 15 residues long. V was trimmed by 4 bases and J by 4 bases, leaving 14 bases between them. Here the CDR3 DNA reads TGCGCCAGCAGCGTAACCAGGGACTTCACCGGGGAGCTGTTTTTT. It specifies CASSVTRDFTGELFF. The entire variable domain, with the rest obtained from reference TRBV5-1 and TRBJ2-2, is as follows: KAGVTQTPRYLIKTRGQQVTLSCSPISGHRSVSWYQQTPGQGLQFLFEYFSETQRNKGNFPGRFSGRQFSNSRSEMNVSTLELGDSALYLCASSVTRDFTGELFFGEGSRLTVL.

This chain links TRBV20-1 with TRBJ2-1; 8 positions match TRBD2. The germline V gene has CDR1 DFQATT and CDR2 SNEGSKA (reference sequence). Trimming took 8 bases from V and 16 from J; bases not matched to a gene: 13. The CDR3 is made up of 11 amino acids. CDR3 protein: CSLMYGGAVFF. CDR3 nucleotide sequence: TGCAGTTTAATGTACGGGGGGGCCGTATTCTTC.

This chain joins TRBV27 and TRBJ2-1, with TRBD1 identical over 9 bases. J gave up 7 bases and V 5 bases, and 18 bases lay outside the gene matches. Germline V gives CDR1 MNHEY, CDR2 SMNVEV (reference sequence). The CDR3 has 18 amino acids. The CDR3 nucleotides are TGTGCCAGCAGTCTAGGCACAGCCGGGACAGGGCGGGTGAATGAGCAGTTCTTC. It translates to CASSLGTAGTGRVNEQFF.

This chain links TRBV5-4 with TRBJ2-3; D possibly uses TRBD1 or TRBD2 (5 bases each). The CDR3 loop spans 14 amino acids. Germline V CDR1 and CDR2: SGHNT, YYREEE (reference sequence). Trimming cost V 0 bases and J 9 bases, with 14 bases left between them. DNA of the CDR3: TGTGCCAGCAGCTTGGCCGGGATGGGGGAGACGCAGTATTTT. This gives the protein CASSLAGMGETQYF.

The rearrangement uses TRBV7-9 and TRBJ2-3, with a tentative D call TRBD2 (5 bases). Per germline, CDR1 SEHNR and CDR2 FQNEAQ (reference sequence). V lost 4 bases, J lost 4 bases, and 9 bases lay in between. The CDR3 is 13 amino acids. CDR3 loop: CASSYLASDTQYF. In DNA form, the CDR3 reads TGTGCCAGCAGCTACCTAGCCTCAGATACGCAGTATTTT.

The rearrangement uses TRBV10-3 and TRBJ2-2, with D possibly being TRBD1 (5 bases). The V gene's germline CDR1 is ENHRY and CDR2 SYGVKD. There are 14 residues in the CDR3. The V and J ends lost 3 bases and 3 bases respectively, with 8 bases between them. The CDR3 DNA sequence: TGTGCCATCAGTGACAGGGCGTACACCGGGGAGCTGTTTTTT. This codes for CAISDRAYTGELFF.

V and J are TRBV4-3 and TRBJ2-7; maybe TRBD1 (6 bases). Germline V CDR1 and CDR2: LGHNA, YSLEER. The V and J ends lost 1 base and 3 bases respectively, with 7 bases between them. The CDR3 has 13 residues. In nucleotides, the CDR3 is TGCGCCAGCAGCCAAGTAGGGGGCTACGAGCAGTACGTC. It is translated as CASSQVGGYEQYV.

This clone was counted only a few times. J is TRBJ2-7 and V is TRBV5-1; tentatively, D is TRBD2 (5 bases). The CDR3 runs to 15 residues. In germline, CDR1 is SGHRS, CDR2 YFSETQ. Trimming took off 0 bases at V and 0 bases at J, with 10 bases between the two ends. Here the CDR3 reads CASSLDPGSSYEQYV. Written as DNA, the CDR3 is TGCGCCAGCAGCTTGGATCCGGGGAGCTCCTACGAGCAGTACGTC.

This chain links TRBV18 with TRBJ1-1; D might be TRBD1 (6 bases). Per the germline V gene, CDR1 is KGHSH and CDR2 is LQKENI. Trimming removed 8 bases from V and 6 bases from J, with 25 bases in between. This CDR3 is built from 16 residues. CDR3 coding DNA: TGTGCCAGCCGACCGCCCCGGGACACCCTTAGGGCTGAAGCTTTCTTT. This translates into CASRPPRDTLRAEAFF.

The genes are TRBV18 and TRBJ2-5, with D perhaps being TRBD1 or TRBD2 (5 bases each). The ends were cut back, 3 bases at V and 3 bases at J, with 8 bases in the middle. The CDR3 covers 13 residues. Germline-derived CDR1 and CDR2 are KGHSH and LQKENI. This CDR3 is CASSPGTEETQYF. CDR3 coding DNA: TGTGCCAGCTCACCGGGGACGGAAGAGACCCAGTACTTC.

The V and J genes are TRBV13 and TRBJ1-2; D call uncertain. There are 16 residues in the CDR3. Per germline, CDR1 PRHDT and CDR2 FYEKMQ (reference sequence). The V gene lost 0 bases and the J gene lost 3 bases, with 14 bases spanning the gap. The CDR3 coding sequence is TGTGCCAGCAGCTTAGGCCTATATGATTTTGACTATGGCTACACCTTC. Its translation: CASSLGLYDFDYGYTF.

The chain is built from TRBV9 and TRBJ2-6, with D possibly matching TRBD2 (6 bases). The CDR3 has 16 residues. Trimming removed 0 bases from V and 4 bases from J, with 11 bases in between. Germline assignment: CDR1 SGDLS and CDR2 YYNGEE. The CDR3 sequence: CASSVVREAGANVLTF. CDR3 nucleotide sequence: TGTGCCAGCAGCGTAGTGAGGGAGGCCGGGGCCAACGTCCTGACTTTC.

V gene TRBV12-3 or TRBV12-4 combines with J gene TRBJ1-1; D is unclear. This CDR3 is 12 amino acids long. V was cut by 6 bases and J by 2 bases, with 7 bases left in between. The CDR3 loop is CASSWHNTEAFF. The CDR3 DNA sequence: TGTGCCAGCAGCTGGCACAACACTGAAGCTTTCTTT.

The J gene is TRBJ2-3, the V gene TRBV9; 13 bases are shared with TRBD2. This CDR3 comprises 18 residues. After removal of 2 bases from V and 2 bases from J, the junction contained 8 bases not matched to a gene. CDR1 and CDR2 (germline): SGDLS, YYNGEE. As DNA, the CDR3 is TGTGCCAGCAGCGTTAAAACTAGCGGGGGGGTTTACACAGATACGCAGTATTTT. Translated, it gives CASSVKTSGGVYTDTQYF. Variable domain in full (rest from reference TRBV9 and TRBJ2-3): DSGVTQTPKHLITATGQRVTLRCSPRSGDLSVYWYQQSLDQGLQFLIQYYNGEERAKGNILERFSAQQFPDLHSELNLSSLELGDSALYFCASSVKTSGGVYTDTQYFGPGTRLTVL.

The V and J genes are TRBV5-8 and TRBJ2-7, with D possibly matching TRBD1 (6 bases). Germline CDR1 and CDR2: SGHTS and YDEGEE. The CDR3 covers 11 residues. V shed 9 bases and J shed 3 bases, with 10 bases lying between them. CDR3 in DNA: TGTGCCACCCAGGACAGCTACGAGCAGTACGTC. As protein: CATQDSYEQYV.

The chain uses TRBV5-1 and TRBJ2-6, with 7 bases that match TRBD1. This CDR3 spans 17 amino acids. The junction had 6 bases not matched to a gene; V was cut back by 3 bases and J by 0 bases. Germline values: CDR1 SGHRS, CDR2 YFSETQ. In DNA form, the CDR3 reads TGCGCCAGCAGCTGGACAGGCACCCTCTCTGGGGCCAACGTCCTGACTTTC. Its protein product is CASSWTGTLSGANVLTF.

V gene TRBV5-1 combines with J gene TRBJ1-4; 12 bases line up with TRBD1. Germline lookup yields CDR1 SGHRS and CDR2 YFSETQ. J was trimmed by 2 bases and V by 4 bases; bases with no gene match: 6. The CDR3 is 17 amino acids. CDR3 DNA sequence: TGCGCCAGCAGCCCACAGGGACAGGGGGCGACTAATGAAAAACTGTTTTTT. Its translation is CASSPQGQGATNEKLFF.

This clone is a singleton in its sample. This chain joins TRBV6-5 and TRBJ1-5; D is unclear. This CDR3 is built from 13 residues. Germline values: CDR1 MNHEY, CDR2 SVGAGI. Trimming pared 8 bases from V and 0 bases from J, leaving 8 bases between. The CDR3, as DNA: TGTGCCAGCGGCCCGATTAGCAATCAGCCCCAGCATTTT. Protein product: CASGPISNQPQHF.

This chain connects TRBV19 to TRBJ2-6, with D perhaps matching TRBD1 or TRBD2 (5 bases each). Germline values: CDR1 LNHDA, CDR2 SQIVND (reference sequence). V was cut by 2 bases and J by 0 bases, with 14 bases left in between. The CDR3 spans 18 residues. CDR3 nucleotide sequence: TGTGCCAGTAGTATAAGTCTGGGACGGCGCTCTGGGGCCAACGTCCTGACTTTC. This encodes CASSISLGRRSGANVLTF. Full variable domain (rest looked up from reference TRBV19 and TRBJ2-6): DGGITQSPKYLFRKEGQNVTLSCEQNLNHDAMYWYRQDPGQGLRLIYYSQIVNDFQKGDIAEGYSVSREKKESFPLTVTSAQKNPTAFYLCASSISLGRRSGANVLTFGAGSRLTVL.

This rearrangement joins TRBV2 to TRBJ2-3, with D unclear. Trimming stripped 6 bases from V and 1 base from J, with 11 bases between. The CDR3 is 14 residues long. CDR1 SNHLY and CDR2 FYNNEI come from the germline V gene. Here the CDR3 reads CASSPRFGTDTQYF. CDR3 nucleotides: TGTGCCAGCAGCCCACGCTTTGGCACAGATACGCAGTATTTT.